A single sample is the source of the 18 T cell receptor beta chains below, sequenced in a study of cytomegalovirus exposure and HLA in healthy donors. The PCR ran on 60 Vbeta and 13 Jbeta primers. The data were produced by immunoSEQ multiplex PCR, yet TCRdb's version contains in-frame clones alone and is incomplete. The table lists some 180,000 clones, around 80% of them singletons. The source material was PBMCs. The receptor set was obtained from a woman in her twenties or thirties in good health and CMV-seronegative.

This sequence joins TRBV4-2 and TRBJ2-7; 14 bases line up with TRBD2. The CDR3 is made up of 19 amino acids. With 4 bases clipped from V and 4 bases from J, the junction kept 15 bases outside the gene matches. Germline V gene lookup returns CDR1 LGHNA and CDR2 YNFKEQ. CDR3 amino acids: CASSPPWTSGGRGRYEQYF. The CDR3 bases are TGTGCCAGCAGCCCGCCCTGGACTAGCGGGGGGCGAGGGCGTTACGAGCAGTACTTC.

V usage is TRBV5-1 and J usage is TRBJ1-4; D perhaps matches TRBD1 (5 bases). There are 15 residues in the CDR3. Per the germline V gene, CDR1 is SGHRS and CDR2 is YFSETQ. V was trimmed by 0 bases and J by 5 bases, leaving 11 bases between them. The CDR3 here is CASSLVGLSNEKLFF. CDR3 DNA: TGCGCCAGCAGCTTGGTGGGGCTCTCAAATGAAAAACTGTTTTTT.

J is TRBJ2-5 and V is TRBV29-1, with TRBD1 identical over 7 bases. Near its end, the DNA agrees better with TRBJ2-7, so the J call may be wrong. The CDR3 loop spans 13 amino acids. The germline V gene has CDR1 SQVTM and CDR2 ANQGSEA. CDR3 protein: CSVRAGGSYEQYF. The CDR3 DNA sequence: TGCAGCGTTAGGGCAGGGGGTTCCTACGAGCAGTACTTC.

The CDR3 coding sequence is TGTGCCAGCAGTGAAGGGAGGACCTACGAGCAGTACTTC. Protein product: CASSEGRTYEQYF. The chain links TRBV6-1 to TRBJ2-7, with D perhaps TRBD2 (5 bases). This CDR3 contains 13 residues. The germline V gene has CDR1 MNHNS and CDR2 SASEGT. Trimming took 1 base from V and 2 from J, leaving 6 bases between them.

The J gene is TRBJ2-5, the V gene TRBV5-1, with 7 bases aligning to TRBD2. Germline V gene lookup returns CDR1 SGHRS and CDR2 YFSETQ. The length of the CDR3 is 15 residues. V gave up 0 bases and J gave up 1 base; unmatched junction bases: 3. The CDR3 sequence is CASSLVSGGQETQYF. In DNA form, the CDR3 reads TGCGCCAGCAGCTTGGTGTCGGGGGGCCAAGAGACCCAGTACTTC.

In its sample, this clone was seen a few times. The rearrangement links TRBV6-1 to TRBJ1-3, with 12 bases identical to TRBD1. Trimming cost V 8 bases and J 10 bases; bases outside gene matches: 9. Germline CDR1 and CDR2: MNHNS and SASEGT. The length of the CDR3 is 14 residues. The CDR3 DNA reads as TGTGCCAGCTTCCCGGGACAGGGGGCTGTAACCATATATTTT. Amino acids: CASFPGQGAVTIYF.

In DNA form, the CDR3 reads TGTGCCAGCATTGAGCCAGGGTACTATGGCTACACCTTC. Protein sequence: CASIEPGYYGYTF. The chain carries TRBV2 and TRBJ1-2; possibly TRBD1 for D (5 bases). The ends were cut back, 7 bases at V and 3 bases at J, with 12 bases in the middle. CDR1 is SNHLY and CDR2 is FYNNEI in the germline V gene. CDR3 length equals 13 residues. Full variable domain (missing parts from reference TRBV2 and TRBJ1-2): EPEVTQTPSHQVTQMGQEVILRCVPISNHLYFYWYRQILGQKVEFLVSFYNNEISEKSEIFDDQFSVERPDGSNFTLKIRSTKLEDSAMYFCASIEPGYYGYTFGSGTRLTVV.

The chain combines TRBV7-2 with TRBJ2-5; TRBD1 might be the D (6 bases). Trimming removed 5 bases at V and 5 bases at J, with 27 bases between. The CDR3 length is 18 residues. Germline V CDR1 and CDR2: SGHTA, FQGNSA. CDR3 region: CASSGSQGFGAIGETQYF. CDR3 bases: TGTGCCAGCAGCGGGAGTCAGGGGTTCGGGGCTATTGGGGAGACCCAGTACTTC.

The table lists this clone with a few counts. This chain links TRBV4-3 with TRBJ1-1, with a possible D match to TRBD1 (5 bases). CDR1 and CDR2 from the germline V gene are LGHNA and YSLEER. With 0 bases removed from V and 9 bases from J, the gap between germline ends came to 14 bases. The length of the CDR3 is 14 residues. For the CDR3, the DNA is TGCGCCAGCAGCCAAGATCGCGCGGGACCGAAAGCTTTCTTT. Protein product: CASSQDRAGPKAFF.

The chain links TRBV27 to TRBJ2-7; TRBD1 agrees at 7 bases. Germline trimming cut 3 bases from V and 5 bases from J; bases unmatched to any gene: 7. CDR3 length equals 14 residues. CDR1 is MNHEY and CDR2 is SMNVEV in the germline V gene (reference sequence). CDR3 protein: CASSLVQGTHEQYF. The CDR3 DNA follows: TGTGCCAGCAGTTTGGTACAGGGGACGCACGAGCAGTACTTC.

This sequence joins TRBV19 and TRBJ1-1; D unresolved. V gave up 4 bases and J gave up 1 base, with 13 bases separating them. CDR3 length: 15 amino acids. The V gene's germline CDR1 is LNHDA and CDR2 SQIVND (reference sequence). The CDR3: CASSKTVGGNTEAFF. CDR3 coding DNA: TGTGCCAGTAGTAAAACGGTGGGAGGGAACACTGAAGCTTTCTTT.

CDR3 DNA: TGTGCCAGCAGCTTGGGTGACAGTTCCTATGGCTACACCTTC. Its protein product is CASSLGDSSYGYTF. The V call is TRBV5-4, the J call TRBJ1-2, with D possibly being TRBD1 (5 bases). The germline gives CDR1 SGHNT, CDR2 YYREEE (reference sequence). The V gene lost 0 bases and the J gene lost 4 bases, with 10 bases spanning the gap. The CDR3 is 14 residues long.

The chain links TRBV9 to TRBJ2-1; no definite D call. There are 15 residues in the CDR3. Germline CDR1 and CDR2: SGDLS and YYNGEE. V lost 0 bases and J 5 bases, leaving 12 bases between the germline ends. The CDR3 sequence is CASSVAFTVNNEQFF. CDR3 sequence (DNA): TGTGCCAGCAGCGTAGCTTTCACAGTAAACAATGAGCAGTTCTTC. Full variable domain (rest looked up from reference TRBV9 and TRBJ2-1): DSGVTQTPKHLITATGQRVTLRCSPRSGDLSVYWYQQSLDQGLQFLIQYYNGEERAKGNILERFSAQQFPDLHSELNLSSLELGDSALYFCASSVAFTVNNEQFFGPGTRLTVL.

The gene calls are TRBV6-1 and TRBJ2-7; a possible D gene is TRBD2 (7 bases). CDR1 is MNHNS, CDR2 SASEGT, per germline. CDR3 length: 14 residues. With 2 bases removed from V and 4 bases from J, the gap between germline ends came to 12 bases. The CDR3 DNA reads TGTGCCAGCAGTGAAAGGGGGGGGAGTTACGAGCAGTACTTC. Its translation: CASSERGGSYEQYF.

In regard to this clone: A junction boundary mismatches the germline segment, possibly from a read error. The chain combines TRBV7-9 with TRBJ1-2; 11 nucleotides match TRBD1. CDR3 length: 10 amino acids. In germline, CDR1 is SEHNR, CDR2 FQNEAQ (reference sequence). The chain's CDR3 is CASSPDRGLF. CDR3 sequence (DNA): TGTGCCAGCAGCCCGGACAGGGGGCTCTTC. Looking up the rest from reference TRBV7-9 and TRBJ1-2 gives the full variable domain: DTGVSQNPRHKITKRGQNVTFRCDPISEHNRLYWYRQTLGQGPEFLTYFQNEAQLEKSRLLSDRFSAERPKGSFSTLEIQRTEQGDSAMYLCASSPDRGLFGSGTRLTVV.

CDR3 DNA: TGTGCCAGCAGCTTAGGTTGGGGACAGGGCTTTAATCAGCCCCAGCATTTT. Its translation is CASSLGWGQGFNQPQHF. The V gene is TRBV7-2, the J gene TRBJ1-5, with TRBD1 matching 9 bases. From germline, CDR1 is SGHTA and CDR2 FQGNSA. The CDR3 is 17 residues long. Trimming took 1 base from V and 4 from J; bases not matched to a gene: 8.

This clone showed up just a few times. V is TRBV5-6 and J is TRBJ2-7; D unresolved. Trimming shortened V by 2 bases and J by 3 bases, and 3 bases separated the two germline ends. The length of the CDR3 is 11 residues. Germline V gene sequence: CDR1 SGHDT, CDR2 YYEEEE. CDR3 residues: CASSFNYEQYF. The CDR3 DNA reads as TGTGCCAGCAGCTTCAACTACGAGCAGTACTTC.

The V and J genes are TRBV13 and TRBJ2-7; possibly TRBD2 for D (6 bases). The CDR3 is 13 amino acids. Germline values: CDR1 PRHDT, CDR2 FYEKMQ (reference sequence). V was shortened by 4 bases and J by 3 bases, with 10 bases between the two germline ends. The CDR3 here is CASSSGLHYEQYF. The CDR3 DNA follows: TGTGCCAGCAGCTCGGGACTCCACTACGAGCAGTACTTC.